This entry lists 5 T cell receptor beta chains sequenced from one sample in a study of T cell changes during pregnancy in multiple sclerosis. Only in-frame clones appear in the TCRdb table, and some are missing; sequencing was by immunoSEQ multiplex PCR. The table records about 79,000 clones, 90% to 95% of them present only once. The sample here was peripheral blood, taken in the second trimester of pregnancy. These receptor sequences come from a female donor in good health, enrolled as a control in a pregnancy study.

In nucleotides, the CDR3 is TGTGCCAGCAGCGTAGAATATCAGGTTTTCGATGGCTACACCTTC. Protein: CASSVEYQVFDGYTF. V and J are TRBV9 and TRBJ1-2; D remains unclear. Trimming removed 0 bases from V and 6 bases from J, with 15 bases in between. Germline V gives CDR1 SGDLS, CDR2 YYNGEE. The CDR3 extends over 15 amino acids.

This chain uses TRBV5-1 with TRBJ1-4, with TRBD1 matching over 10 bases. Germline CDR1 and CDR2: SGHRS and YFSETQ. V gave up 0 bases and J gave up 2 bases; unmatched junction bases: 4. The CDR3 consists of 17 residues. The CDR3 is CASSLVGTGVTNEKLFF. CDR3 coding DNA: TGCGCCAGCAGCTTGGTTGGGACAGGGGTGACTAATGAAAAACTGTTTTTT.

In DNA form, the CDR3 reads TGTGCCAGCAGTTTGATGCCAGGGGCCTTCCAAGAGACCCAGTACTTC. This translates into CASSLMPGAFQETQYF. V gene TRBV27 combines with J gene TRBJ2-5; D possibly corresponds to TRBD1 (6 bases). The CDR3 has 16 amino acids. Looked up from germline, CDR1 is MNHEY and CDR2 is SMNVEV (reference sequence). V shed 3 bases and J shed 1 base, with 15 bases lying between them.

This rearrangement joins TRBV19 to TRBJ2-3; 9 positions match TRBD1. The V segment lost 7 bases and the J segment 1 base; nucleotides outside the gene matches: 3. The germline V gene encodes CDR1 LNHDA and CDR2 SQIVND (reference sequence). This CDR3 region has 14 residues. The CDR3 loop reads CASNTGGGTDTQYF. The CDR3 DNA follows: TGTGCCAGTAATACAGGGGGCGGCACAGATACGCAGTATTTT.

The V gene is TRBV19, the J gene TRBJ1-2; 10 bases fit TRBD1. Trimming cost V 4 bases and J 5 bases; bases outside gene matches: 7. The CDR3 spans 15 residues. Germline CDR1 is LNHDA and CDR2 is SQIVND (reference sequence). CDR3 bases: TGTGCCAGTAGTACCATCGACAGGGGGCCGTATGGCTACACCTTC. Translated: CASSTIDRGPYGYTF. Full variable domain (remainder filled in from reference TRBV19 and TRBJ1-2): DGGITQSPKYLFRKEGQNVTLSCEQNLNHDAMYWYRQDPGQGLRLIYYSQIVNDFQKGDIAEGYSVSREKKESFPLTVTSAQKNPTAFYLCASSTIDRGPYGYTFGSGTRLTVV.